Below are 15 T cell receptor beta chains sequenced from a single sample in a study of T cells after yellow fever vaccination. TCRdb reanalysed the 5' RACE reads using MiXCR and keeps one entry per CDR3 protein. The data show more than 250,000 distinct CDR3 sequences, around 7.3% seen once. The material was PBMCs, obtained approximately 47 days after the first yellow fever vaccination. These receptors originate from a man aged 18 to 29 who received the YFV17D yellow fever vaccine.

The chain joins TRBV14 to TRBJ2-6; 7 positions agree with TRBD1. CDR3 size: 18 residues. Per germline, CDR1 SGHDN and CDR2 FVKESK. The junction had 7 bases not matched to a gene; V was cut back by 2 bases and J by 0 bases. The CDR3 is CASSQLGTADSGANVLTF. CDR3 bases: TGTGCCAGCAGCCAACTCGGGACAGCGGACTCTGGGGCCAACGTCCTGACTTTC. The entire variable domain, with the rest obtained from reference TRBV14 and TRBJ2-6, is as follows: EAGVTQFPSHSVIEKGQTVTLRCDPISGHDNLYWYRRVMGKEIKFLLHFVKESKQDESGMPNNRFLAERTGGTYSTLKVQPAELEDSGVYFCASSQLGTADSGANVLTFGAGSRLTVL.

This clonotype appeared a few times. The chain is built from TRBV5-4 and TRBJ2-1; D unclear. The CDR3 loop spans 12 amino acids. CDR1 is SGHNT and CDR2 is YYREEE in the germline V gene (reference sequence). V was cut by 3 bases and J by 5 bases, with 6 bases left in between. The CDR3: CASSSDNNEQFF. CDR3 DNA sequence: TGTGCCAGCAGCTCCGATAACAATGAGCAGTTCTTC.

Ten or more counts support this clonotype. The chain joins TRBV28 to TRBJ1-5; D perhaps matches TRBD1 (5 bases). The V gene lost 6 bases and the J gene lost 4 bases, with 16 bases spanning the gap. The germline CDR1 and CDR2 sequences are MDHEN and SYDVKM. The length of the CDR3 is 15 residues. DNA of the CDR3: TGTGCCAGCAGACAAGCTGGGACGTTGAATCAGCCCCAGCATTTT. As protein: CASRQAGTLNQPQHF.

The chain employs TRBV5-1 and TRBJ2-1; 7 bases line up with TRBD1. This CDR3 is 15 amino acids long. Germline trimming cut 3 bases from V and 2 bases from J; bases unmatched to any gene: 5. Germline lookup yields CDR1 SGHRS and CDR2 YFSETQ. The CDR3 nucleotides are TGCGCCAGCAGCTCGACAGGGTTCGCCTACAATGAGCAGTTCTTC. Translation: CASSSTGFAYNEQFF.

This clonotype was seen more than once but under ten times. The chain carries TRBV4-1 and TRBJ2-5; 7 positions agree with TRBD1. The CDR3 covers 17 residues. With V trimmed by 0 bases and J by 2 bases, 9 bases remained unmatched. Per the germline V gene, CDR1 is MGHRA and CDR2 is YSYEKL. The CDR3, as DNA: TGCGCCAGCAGCCAAGAAGGGTTCTGGGACAGTCAAGAGACCCAGTACTTC. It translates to CASSQEGFWDSQETQYF.

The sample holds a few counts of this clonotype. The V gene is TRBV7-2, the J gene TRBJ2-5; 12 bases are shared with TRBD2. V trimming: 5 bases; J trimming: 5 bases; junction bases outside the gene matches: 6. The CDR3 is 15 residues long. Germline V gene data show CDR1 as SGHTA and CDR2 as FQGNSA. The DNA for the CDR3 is TGTGCCAGCAGCCTCGCTAGCGGGAGGGGGGAGACCCAGTACTTC. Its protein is CASSLASGRGETQYF.

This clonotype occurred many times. CDR3 DNA sequence: TGTGCCAGTAGTATAGTTTCAACAGGACCCTACAATGAGCAGTTCTTC. Translating gives CASSIVSTGPYNEQFF. The chain recombines TRBV19 with TRBJ2-1, with a weak D call TRBD1 (5 bases). V lost 1 base to trimming and J lost 2 bases, with 12 bases between them. The CDR3 covers 16 residues. Germline V lookup: CDR1 LNHDA, CDR2 SQIVND (reference sequence).

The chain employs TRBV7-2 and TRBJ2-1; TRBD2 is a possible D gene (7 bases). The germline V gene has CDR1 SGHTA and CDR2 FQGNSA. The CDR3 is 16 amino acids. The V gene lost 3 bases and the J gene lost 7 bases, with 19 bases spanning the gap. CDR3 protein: CASSFGWGGPGNEQFF. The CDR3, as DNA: TGTGCCAGCAGCTTTGGGTGGGGGGGCCCTGGGAATGAGCAGTTCTTC.

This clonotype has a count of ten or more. The CDR3 is CASSLLRVTSSGANVLTF. CDR3 bases: TGTGCCAGCAGCCTCCTTCGCGTTACAAGCTCTGGGGCCAACGTCCTGACTTTC. This rearrangement joins TRBV7-6 to TRBJ2-6; the D is unclear. The V gene's germline CDR1 is SGHVS and CDR2 FNYEAQ. The ends were cut back, 5 bases at V and 0 bases at J, with 17 bases in the middle. The CDR3 is 18 amino acids.

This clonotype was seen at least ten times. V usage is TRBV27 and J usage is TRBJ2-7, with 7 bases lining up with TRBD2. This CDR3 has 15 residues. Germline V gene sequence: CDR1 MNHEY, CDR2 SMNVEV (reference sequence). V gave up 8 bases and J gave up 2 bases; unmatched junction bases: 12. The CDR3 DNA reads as TGTGCCAGCTCGGCCGGGCCAGCGGGAACCTACGAGCAGTACGTC. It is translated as CASSAGPAGTYEQYV.

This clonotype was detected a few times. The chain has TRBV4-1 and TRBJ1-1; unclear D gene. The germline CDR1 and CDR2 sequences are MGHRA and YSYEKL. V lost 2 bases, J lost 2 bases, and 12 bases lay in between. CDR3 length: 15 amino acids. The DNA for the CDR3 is TGCGCCAGCAGCCAAAGGAGTAATCTTAACACTGAAGCTTTCTTT. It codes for CASSQRSNLNTEAFF.

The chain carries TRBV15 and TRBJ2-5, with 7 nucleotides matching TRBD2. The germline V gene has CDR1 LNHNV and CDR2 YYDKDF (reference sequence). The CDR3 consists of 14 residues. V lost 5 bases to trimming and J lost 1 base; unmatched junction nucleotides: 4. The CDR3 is CATSGGGSQETQYF. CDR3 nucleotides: TGTGCCACCAGCGGGGGGGGATCCCAAGAGACCCAGTACTTC. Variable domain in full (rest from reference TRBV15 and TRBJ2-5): DAMVIQNPRYQVTQFGKPVTLSCSQTLNHNVMYWYQQKSSQAPKLLFHYYDKDFNNEADTPDNFQSRRPNTSFCFLDIRSPGLGDTAMYLCATSGGGSQETQYFGPGTRLLVL.

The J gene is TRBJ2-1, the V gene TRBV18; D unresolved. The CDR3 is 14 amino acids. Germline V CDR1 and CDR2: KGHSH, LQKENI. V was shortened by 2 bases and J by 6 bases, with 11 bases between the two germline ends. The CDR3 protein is CASSPASERNEQFF. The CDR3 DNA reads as TGTGCCAGCTCACCAGCTTCGGAGCGCAATGAGCAGTTCTTC.

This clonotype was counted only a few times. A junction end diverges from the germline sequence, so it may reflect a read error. CDR3 nucleotide sequence: TGCAGCGTCGAAGGGGACACTGAAGCTTTCTTT. Protein: CSVEGDTEAFF. This chain links TRBV29-1 with TRBJ1-1; the D gene is possibly TRBD1 (5 bases). The germline V gene encodes CDR1 SQVTM and CDR2 ANQGSEA. CDR3 length equals 11 residues.

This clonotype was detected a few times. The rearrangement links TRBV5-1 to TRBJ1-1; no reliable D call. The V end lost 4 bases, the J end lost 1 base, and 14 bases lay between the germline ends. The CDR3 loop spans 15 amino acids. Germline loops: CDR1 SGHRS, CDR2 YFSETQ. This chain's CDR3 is CASSLGPGKNTEAFF. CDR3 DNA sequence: TGCGCCAGCAGCCTTGGACCGGGTAAGAACACTGAAGCTTTCTTT.